This TCR beta chain was captured by sequencing in a study of blood T cells in healthy people across ages. Study-level findings and limits: Compared with aged donors, long-lived donors showed fewer expanded clones, suggesting selection. As age increased, TCR beta diversity per million T cells fell in a roughly linear fashion.

In germline, CDR1 is SGHRS, CDR2 YFSETQ. CDR3 length: 13 amino acids. V was clipped by 6 bases and J by 11 bases, with 20 bases between them. Individuals who donated were healthy Caucasians from Russia aged roughly 6 to 95. The use of a sample-barcoded 5' primer and a J-beta primer mix characterized a second PCR of roughly 7 to 11 cycles. Each cDNA molecule carried a tag from a template-switch adaptor that contained 12 random nucleotides. Each CDR3 protein is one row after TCRdb ran MiXCR on the 5' RACE reads. The repertoire has around 1.7 million distinct CDR3 sequences, 28% of them found once; the top ten carry roughly 8.2%. Details on this clonotype: Its cognate antigen is unknown.

Source material: blood. The receptor was derived from a young woman in good health. The V and J genes are TRBV5-1 and TRBJ1-1, with a tentative D call TRBD1 (5 bases). This CDR3 is CASKEGTAAVAFF. The CDR3 coding sequence is TGCGCCAGCAAGGAGGGGACGGCGGCGGTCGCTTTCTTT.